This T cell receptor (beta chain) appears in the sequencing data of a study of PD-L1 blockade in urothelial cancer. Germline V gene sequence: CDR1 SGDLS, CDR2 YYNGEE. The CDR3 runs to 15 residues. V lost 0 bases, J lost 6 bases, and 16 bases lay in between. TCRdb's copy holds only in-frame clones and misses some; the assay was immunoSEQ multiplex PCR. The sample lists roughly 100,000 clones; roughly 84% were seen once. J is TRBJ2-7 and V is TRBV9, with TRBD1 as a possible D gene (5 bases). The receptor comes from a man aged 45-65 years with urothelial cancer. The sequenced sample was PBMCs, obtained around atezolizumab (anti-PD-L1) treatment. CDR3 bases: TGTGCCAGCAGCGTAGACGGACACCCTTCTACCGAGCAGTACTTC. It codes for CASSVDGHPSTEQYF.